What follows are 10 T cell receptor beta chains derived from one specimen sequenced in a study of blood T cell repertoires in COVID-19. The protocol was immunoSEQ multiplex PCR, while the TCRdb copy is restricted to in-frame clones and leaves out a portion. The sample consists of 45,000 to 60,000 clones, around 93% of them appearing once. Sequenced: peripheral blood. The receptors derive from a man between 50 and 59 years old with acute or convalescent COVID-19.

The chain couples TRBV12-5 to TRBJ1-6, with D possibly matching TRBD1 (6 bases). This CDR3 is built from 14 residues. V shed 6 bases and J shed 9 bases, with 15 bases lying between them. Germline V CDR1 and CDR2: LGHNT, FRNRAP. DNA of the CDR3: TGTGCTAGTGGCCTAACAGGGTTGGGTTCACCCCTCCACTTT. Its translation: CASGLTGLGSPLHF.

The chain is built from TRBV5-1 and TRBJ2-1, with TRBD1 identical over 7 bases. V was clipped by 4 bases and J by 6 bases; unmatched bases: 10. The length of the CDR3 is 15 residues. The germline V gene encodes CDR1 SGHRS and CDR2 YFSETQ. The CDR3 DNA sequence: TGCGCCAGCAGCCTCCGACCGGACAGGACCAATGAGCAGTTCTTC. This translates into CASSLRPDRTNEQFF.

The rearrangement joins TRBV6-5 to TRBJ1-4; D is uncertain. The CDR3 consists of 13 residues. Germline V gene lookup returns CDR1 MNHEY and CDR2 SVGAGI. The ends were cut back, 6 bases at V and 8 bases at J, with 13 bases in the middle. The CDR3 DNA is TGTGCCAGCAGCGAGATTATTCGGGAAAAACTGTTTTTT. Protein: CASSEIIREKLFF.

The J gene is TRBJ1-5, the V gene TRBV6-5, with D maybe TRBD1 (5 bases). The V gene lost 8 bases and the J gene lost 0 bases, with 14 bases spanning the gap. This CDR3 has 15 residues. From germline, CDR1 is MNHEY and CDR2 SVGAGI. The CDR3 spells CASVGGGVSNQPQHF. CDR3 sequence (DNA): TGTGCCAGCGTGGGGGGAGGGGTTAGCAATCAGCCCCAGCATTTT.

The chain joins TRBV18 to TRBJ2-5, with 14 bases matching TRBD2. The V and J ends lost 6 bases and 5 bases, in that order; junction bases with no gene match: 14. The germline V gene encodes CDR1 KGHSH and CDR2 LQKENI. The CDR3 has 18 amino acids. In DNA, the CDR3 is TGTGCCAGCTCGCCGCTCCCAGGGACTAGCGGGGGAACGGAGACCCAGTACTTC. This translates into CASSPLPGTSGGTETQYF.

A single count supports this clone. CDR3 in DNA: TGTGCCAGTAGTATCCGGGACACGACACCCCTCCACTTT. Encoded protein: CASSIRDTTPLHF. J is TRBJ1-6 and V is TRBV19; possible D gene TRBD1, 6 bases. Trimming shortened V by 3 bases and J by 11 bases, and 11 bases separated the two germline ends. The length of the CDR3 is 13 residues. Germline CDR1 LNHDA, CDR2 SQIVND (reference sequence).

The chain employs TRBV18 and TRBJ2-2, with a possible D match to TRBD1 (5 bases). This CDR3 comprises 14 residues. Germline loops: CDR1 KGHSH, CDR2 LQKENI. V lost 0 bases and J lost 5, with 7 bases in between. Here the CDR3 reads CASSPPGDTGELFF. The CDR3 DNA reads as TGTGCCAGCTCACCACCAGGGGATACCGGGGAGCTGTTTTTT.

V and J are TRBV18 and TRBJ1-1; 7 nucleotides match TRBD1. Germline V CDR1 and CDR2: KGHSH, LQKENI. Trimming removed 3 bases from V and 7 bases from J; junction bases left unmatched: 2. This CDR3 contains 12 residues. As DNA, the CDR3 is TGTGCCAGCTCACCGAGGACAGGTGAAGCTTTCTTT. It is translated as CASSPRTGEAFF.

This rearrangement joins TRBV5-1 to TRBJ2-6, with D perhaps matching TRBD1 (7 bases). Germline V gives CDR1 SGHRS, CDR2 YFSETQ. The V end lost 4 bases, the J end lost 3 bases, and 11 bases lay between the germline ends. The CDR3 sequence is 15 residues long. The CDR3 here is CASSRQGGGANVLTF. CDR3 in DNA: TGCGCCAGCAGCCGACAGGGAGGTGGGGCCAACGTCCTGACTTTC.

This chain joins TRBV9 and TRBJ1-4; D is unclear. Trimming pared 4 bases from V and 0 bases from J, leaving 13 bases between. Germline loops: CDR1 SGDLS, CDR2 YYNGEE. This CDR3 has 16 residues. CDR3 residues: CASSSRTGATNEKLFF. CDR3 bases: TGTGCCAGCAGCTCAAGAACGGGTGCAACTAATGAAAAACTGTTTTTT.